These 32 T cell receptor beta chains originate from one sample sequenced in a study of blood T cells in healthy people across ages. Together with a sample-barcoded 5' primer, a J-beta primer mix was included in a second PCR lasting roughly 7 to 11 cycles. TCRdb called the 5' RACE reads again in MiXCR, with one record for every CDR3 protein. Among 800,000 or so distinct CDR3 sequences, around two thirds were seen once, and the ten largest hold about 30%. Sequenced material: blood. These receptors all stem from a man aged 25 to 40 in good health.

This chain uses TRBV6-2 or TRBV6-3 with TRBJ1-2; D ambiguous. The germline V and J ends were trimmed by 7 bases and 4 bases, with 7 bases remaining between them. There are 11 residues in the CDR3. Germline V CDR1 and CDR2: MNHEY, SVGEGT. The chain's CDR3 is CASTSGYGYTF. The CDR3 DNA is TGTGCCAGCACCTCGGGCTATGGCTACACCTTC.

The genes are TRBV12-3 or TRBV12-4 and TRBJ2-5; D not certain. This CDR3 has 14 amino acids. V lost 5 bases, J lost 1 base, and 11 bases lay in between. The CDR3, as DNA: TGTGCCAGCAGTCCGAACTTGCTCCAAGAGACCCAGTACTTC. Its protein product is CASSPNLLQETQYF.

This clonotype has more than one count but fewer than ten. For the CDR3, the DNA is TGCAGTGCTACCGGGACTAGCGGGGCCCAAGAGACCCAGTACTTC. This codes for CSATGTSGAQETQYF. The chain has TRBV20-1 and TRBJ2-5; TRBD2 aligns across 13 bases. CDR1 DFQATT and CDR2 SNEGSKA come from the germline V gene (reference sequence). The CDR3 is made up of 15 amino acids. The V and J ends lost 4 bases and 1 base, in that order; junction bases with no gene match: 3.

This clonotype was found a few times. V gene TRBV4-2 combines with J gene TRBJ1-6; D remains unclear. Germline V CDR1 and CDR2: LGHNA, YNFKEQ. The CDR3 contains 15 residues. The V end lost 0 bases, the J end lost 11 bases, and 14 bases lay between the germline ends. The CDR3 loop reads CASSQDGGGRAPLHF. The CDR3 DNA sequence: TGTGCCAGCAGCCAAGATGGTGGAGGGCGGGCACCCCTCCACTTT.

This chain connects TRBV29-1 to TRBJ2-5, with D possibly being TRBD1 or TRBD2 (5 bases each). Germline V gene sequence: CDR1 SQVTM, CDR2 ANQGSEA. V lost 6 bases, J lost 2 bases, and 19 bases lay in between. This CDR3 comprises 15 residues. In DNA, the CDR3 is TGCAGCGTCGCCGGTTGGTCGGGACCTCAAGAGACCCAGTACTTC. This translates into CSVAGWSGPQETQYF.

The chain is built from TRBV4-3 and TRBJ2-3; D call uncertain. In germline, CDR1 is LGHNA, CDR2 YSLEER. CDR3 length: 16 residues. Deletions cut 0 bases from V and 2 bases from J, with 12 bases between. CDR3 bases: TGCGCCAGCAGCCAAGATAGGATGCCTACCACAGATACGCAGTATTTT. The encoded protein is CASSQDRMPTTDTQYF.

The V and J genes are TRBV7-6 and TRBJ2-7; D is tentatively TRBD1 or TRBD2 (5 bases each). The CDR3 is 15 amino acids. With 1 base removed from V and 2 bases from J, the gap between germline ends came to 12 bases. Germline assignment: CDR1 SGHVS and CDR2 FNYEAQ. The CDR3 coding sequence is TGTGCCAGCAGCTTAGAGGAGCAGGGACCCTACGAGCAGTACTTC. Residues: CASSLEEQGPYEQYF.

This clonotype was observed a handful of times. The J gene is TRBJ2-7, the V gene TRBV12-3 or TRBV12-4, with 11 bases identical to TRBD1. After removal of 5 bases from V and 5 bases from J, the junction contained 5 bases not matched to a gene. The CDR3 has 14 residues. The CDR3 DNA reads as TGTGCCAGCAGTCCGGACAGGGGGCGCGACGAGCAGTACTTC. This encodes CASSPDRGRDEQYF.

This chain joins TRBV9 and TRBJ1-6, with 8 bases identical to TRBD1. CDR1 and CDR2 (germline): SGDLS, YYNGEE. V was clipped by 0 bases and J by 9 bases; unmatched bases: 5. This CDR3 is 15 amino acids long. CDR3 sequence: CASSVGEQGASPLHF. Here the CDR3 DNA reads TGTGCCAGCAGCGTAGGAGAGCAGGGGGCTTCACCCCTCCACTTT.

The chain employs TRBV12-3 or TRBV12-4 and TRBJ2-4, with D perhaps matching TRBD2 (6 bases). The length of the CDR3 is 17 residues. Trimming removed 4 bases from V and 1 base from J, with 17 bases in between. The CDR3 DNA sequence: TGTGCCAGCAGTTCTCCCGGGGCTAGCGAGGCCAAAAACATTCAGTACTTC. Translated: CASSSPGASEAKNIQYF.

This clonotype was seen a handful of times. The chain links TRBV3-1 to TRBJ1-2; 7 bases are a match to TRBD1. V shed 1 base and J 0 bases; nucleotides not matched to a gene: 2. The CDR3 contains 15 residues. The germline gives CDR1 LGHDT, CDR2 YNNKEL (reference sequence). This CDR3 reads CASSQGTGPNYGYTF. Written as DNA, the CDR3 is TGTGCCAGCAGCCAAGGGACAGGCCCTAACTATGGCTACACCTTC.

The table lists this clonotype with a few counts. A much larger clone lies a single base off, so this may be a read error. The chain recombines TRBV9 with TRBJ2-3; D might be TRBD2 (5 bases). The V gene's germline CDR1 is SGDLS and CDR2 YYNGEE. The CDR3 length is 15 residues. Trimming took 0 bases from V and 1 from J, leaving 9 bases between them. CDR3 nucleotide sequence: TGTGCCAGCAGCGTAGGACGAGCGGGCACAGATACGCAGTATTTT. It yields the protein CASSVGRAGTDTQYF.

This rearrangement joins TRBV2 to TRBJ1-1; D gene unclear. V was clipped by 6 bases and J by 7 bases, with 9 bases between them. Per germline, CDR1 SNHLY and CDR2 FYNNEI. The CDR3 totals 11 residues. The chain's CDR3 is CASRTLIEAFF. Written as DNA, the CDR3 is TGTGCCAGCAGGACCCTCATTGAAGCTTTCTTT.

This clonotype was detected only a few times. The V call is TRBV4-1, the J call TRBJ2-1, with 11 bases lining up with TRBD2. With 9 bases clipped from V and 6 bases from J, the junction kept 13 bases outside the gene matches. In germline, CDR1 is MGHRA, CDR2 YSYEKL. The CDR3 extends over 16 amino acids. For the CDR3, the DNA is TGCGCCAGTGTACCAACTTTAGCGGGGGGGCCCAATGAGCAGTTCTTC. This codes for CASVPTLAGGPNEQFF.

The CDR3 sequence is CASSFVVGDIQYF. The CDR3 coding sequence is TGTGCCAGCAGTTTTGTAGTAGGGGACATTCAGTACTTC. The V gene is TRBV28, the J gene TRBJ2-4, with D possibly being TRBD1 (5 bases). The CDR3 is 13 amino acids. Germline-derived CDR1 and CDR2 are MDHEN and SYDVKM. Trimming pared 3 bases from V and 8 bases from J, leaving 11 bases between.

A few counts support this clonotype. The chain has TRBV7-2 and TRBJ1-2, with 8 bases fitting TRBD1. Germline V gene sequence: CDR1 SGHTA, CDR2 FQGNSA. Trimming removed 4 bases from V and 7 bases from J; junction bases left unmatched: 5. CDR3 length equals 13 residues. The CDR3 DNA reads as TGTGCCAGCAGCTCGGACAGGGTTTCTGGCTACACCTTC. Translated: CASSSDRVSGYTF.

The chain carries TRBV4-3 and TRBJ2-3, with TRBD2 as a possible D gene (5 bases). V was cut by 3 bases and J by 5 bases, with 15 bases left in between. Germline CDR1 and CDR2: LGHNA and YSLEER. CDR3 length: 15 amino acids. The CDR3 sequence is CASSQGWPGGDTQYF. The CDR3 DNA reads as TGCGCCAGCAGCCAGGGTTGGCCAGGAGGAGATACGCAGTATTTT.

The genes are TRBV6-5 and TRBJ2-7, with D perhaps matching TRBD1 (6 bases). The length of the CDR3 is 16 residues. V lost 0 bases and J 0 bases, leaving 12 bases between the germline ends. Germline CDR1 and CDR2: MNHEY and SVGAGI. The CDR3 loop reads CASSYSRQGSSYEQYF. The CDR3 coding sequence is TGTGCCAGCAGTTACTCACGGCAGGGGAGCTCCTACGAGCAGTACTTC.

As concerns this clonotype: A much larger clone lies a single base off, so this may be a read error. The genes are TRBV10-3 and TRBJ2-5; D is ambiguous. Germline CDR1 reads ENHRY; CDR2 reads SYGVKD. CDR3 length equals 14 residues. The CDR3 protein is CAIREGSTQEAQYF. For the CDR3, the DNA is TGTGCCATCAGAGAAGGGTCAACCCAAGAGGCCCAGTACTTC.

The chain recombines TRBV4-3 with TRBJ1-2; D is uncertain. The V end was cut by 0 bases, the J end by 0 bases, with 14 bases between. Per the germline V gene, CDR1 is LGHNA and CDR2 is YSLEER. The CDR3 length is 17 residues. CDR3 protein: CASSQDGRKYTNYGYTF. In DNA form, the CDR3 reads TGCGCCAGCAGCCAAGATGGCAGGAAATACACTAACTATGGCTACACCTTC.

The chain couples TRBV6-5 to TRBJ2-6, with D unresolved. Trimming removed 0 bases from V and 12 bases from J, with 3 bases in between. This CDR3 has 11 residues. Germline V gene sequence: CDR1 MNHEY, CDR2 SVGAGI. The CDR3 DNA reads as TGTGCCAGCAGTTACTCTGGCGTCCTGACTTTC. It yields the protein CASSYSGVLTF.

V is TRBV4-3 and J is TRBJ1-2; no definite D call. Germline CDR1 is LGHNA and CDR2 is YSLEER. Deletions cut 1 base from V and 8 bases from J, with 11 bases between. The CDR3 consists of 13 residues. The CDR3 DNA sequence: TGCGCCAGCAGCCAAGCCGGGAGTGGCGGCTACACCTTC. Encoded protein: CASSQAGSGGYTF.

This clonotype showed up just a few times. The chain employs TRBV7-2 and TRBJ1-1, with 9 bases that match TRBD1. V lost 4 bases and J lost 5; bases outside the gene matches: 8. The germline gives CDR1 SGHTA, CDR2 FQGNSA. The length of the CDR3 is 15 residues. CDR3 in amino acids: CASSYTGTGLTEAFF. CDR3 nucleotide sequence: TGTGCCAGCAGCTACACCGGGACAGGGCTTACTGAAGCTTTCTTT.

The chain recombines TRBV6-2 or TRBV6-3 with TRBJ2-3, with D perhaps matching TRBD2 (6 bases). This CDR3 has 13 amino acids. Germline V gene lookup returns CDR1 MNHEY and CDR2 SVGEGT. V gave up 7 bases and J gave up 5 bases, with 13 bases separating them. The CDR3 spells CASNLGGLDTQYF. In nucleotides, the CDR3 is TGTGCCAGCAACCTTGGAGGGTTAGATACGCAGTATTTT.

V is TRBV12-3 or TRBV12-4 and J is TRBJ2-1; 12 bases agree with TRBD2. The J segment lost 9 bases and the V segment lost 5 bases, leaving 14 bases of the junction unmatched. The CDR3 totals 17 residues. CDR3 DNA sequence: TGTGCCAGCAGTCCCGGCAACCTAGCGGGGGGGCGGAGTGAGCAGTTCTTC. Translating it yields CASSPGNLAGGRSEQFF.

J is TRBJ2-3 and V is TRBV30; D unclear. V was shortened by 2 bases and J by 4 bases, with 4 bases between the two germline ends. From germline, CDR1 is GTSNPN and CDR2 SVGIG (reference sequence). The CDR3 consists of 11 residues. CDR3 region: CAWSTADTQYF. Here the CDR3 DNA reads TGTGCCTGGAGTACAGCAGATACGCAGTATTTT.

Details on this clonotype: An end of the junction differs from the germline gene, which may be a read error. The chain couples TRBV10-3 to TRBJ2-6, with no clear D. CDR1 ENHRY and CDR2 SYGVKD come from the germline V gene. The CDR3 contains 16 residues. The CDR3 region is CAIGEPRKTGANVLTF. DNA for the CDR3: TGTGCCATCGGTGAGCCTAGGAAAACTGGGGCCAACGTCCTGACTTTC.

The chain uses TRBV6-2 or TRBV6-3 and TRBJ1-5; weak D call: TRBD1 (6 bases). Germline V gene lookup returns CDR1 MNHEY and CDR2 SVGEGT. This CDR3 is 13 amino acids long. The V gene lost 7 bases and the J gene lost 4 bases, with 11 bases spanning the gap. This chain's CDR3 is CASNRDKNQPQHF. The CDR3 region has the DNA TGTGCCAGCAATCGGGACAAGAATCAGCCCCAGCATTTT.

In DNA form, the CDR3 reads TGCAGCGCCGGGTCAGGGCAACACGAGCAGTACTTC. Translated, it gives CSAGSGQHEQYF. The V call is TRBV29-1, the J call TRBJ2-5; D is perhaps TRBD1 (5 bases). The end of the DNA fits TRBJ2-7 better, so the J call may be wrong. Germline CDR1 reads SQVTM; CDR2 reads ANQGSEA. The CDR3 has 12 amino acids.

In this sample, this clonotype turned up once. The gene calls are TRBV2 and TRBJ2-5, with 12 bases that match TRBD1. The CDR3 has 13 amino acids. J gave up 11 bases and V 7 bases, and 8 bases lay outside the gene matches. Germline values: CDR1 SNHLY, CDR2 FYNNEI. The CDR3 loop reads CASNWDRGREQYF. Written as DNA, the CDR3 is TGTGCCAGCAACTGGGACAGGGGGCGGGAGCAGTACTTC.

This clonotype was recorded only once. This rearrangement joins TRBV2 to TRBJ1-1; D is possibly TRBD1 (5 bases). CDR1 SNHLY and CDR2 FYNNEI come from the germline V gene. There are 15 residues in the CDR3. V lost 8 bases and J 1 base, leaving 17 bases between the germline ends. The CDR3 sequence: CASGHIAGANTEAFF. DNA of the CDR3: TGTGCCAGCGGCCACATAGCTGGGGCGAACACTGAAGCTTTCTTT.

The CDR3: CSASPGRGNPGANVLTF. CDR3 DNA sequence: TGCAGTGCTAGTCCTGGGAGAGGGAACCCTGGGGCCAACGTCCTGACTTTC. V is TRBV20-1 and J is TRBJ2-6, with D possibly being TRBD2 (5 bases). The length of the CDR3 is 17 residues. Trimming removed 3 bases from V and 2 bases from J, with 17 bases in between. Germline V gene sequence: CDR1 DFQATT, CDR2 SNEGSKA (reference sequence).